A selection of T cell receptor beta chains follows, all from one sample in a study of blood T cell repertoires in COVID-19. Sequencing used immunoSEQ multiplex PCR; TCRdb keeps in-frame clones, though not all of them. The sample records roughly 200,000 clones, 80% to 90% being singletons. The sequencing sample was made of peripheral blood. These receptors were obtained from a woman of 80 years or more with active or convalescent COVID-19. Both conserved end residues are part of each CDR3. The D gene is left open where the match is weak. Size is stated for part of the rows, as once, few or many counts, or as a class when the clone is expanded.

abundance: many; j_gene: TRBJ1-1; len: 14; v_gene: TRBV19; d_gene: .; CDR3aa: CASSRGLLGTEAFF; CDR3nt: TGTGCCAGTAGTAGGGGGCTTCTCGGCACTGAAGCTTTCTTT
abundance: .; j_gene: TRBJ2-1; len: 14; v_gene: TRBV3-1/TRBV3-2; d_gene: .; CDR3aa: CASSLVTGANEQFF; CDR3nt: TGTGCCAGCAGCCTCGTAACGGGAGCTAATGAGCAGTTCTTC
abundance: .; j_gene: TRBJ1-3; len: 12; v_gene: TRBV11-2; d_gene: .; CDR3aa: CASSSHGNTIYF; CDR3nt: TGTGCCAGCAGCTCCCATGGAAACACCATATATTTT
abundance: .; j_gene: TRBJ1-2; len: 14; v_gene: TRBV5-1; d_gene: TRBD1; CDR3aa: CASSLGDRDYGYTF; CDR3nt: TGCGCCAGCAGCTTGGGGGACAGGGACTATGGCTACACCTTC
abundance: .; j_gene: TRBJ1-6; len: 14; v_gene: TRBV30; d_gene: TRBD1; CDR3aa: CAWSDRGNNSPLHF; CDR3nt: TGTGCCTGGTCGGACAGGGGGAATAATTCACCCCTCCACTTT
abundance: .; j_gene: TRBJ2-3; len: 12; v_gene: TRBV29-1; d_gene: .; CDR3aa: CSVVTGTDTQYF; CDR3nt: TGCAGCGTTGTTACGGGCACAGATACGCAGTATTTT
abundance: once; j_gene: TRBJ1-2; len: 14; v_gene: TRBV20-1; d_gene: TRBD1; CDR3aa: CSASGDRANYGYTF; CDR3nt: TGCAGTGCTAGTGGGGACAGAGCTAACTATGGCTACACCTTC
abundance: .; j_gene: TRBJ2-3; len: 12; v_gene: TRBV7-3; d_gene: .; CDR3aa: CASSSGQNTQYF; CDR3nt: TGTGCCAGCAGCTCGGGACAAAATACGCAGTATTTT
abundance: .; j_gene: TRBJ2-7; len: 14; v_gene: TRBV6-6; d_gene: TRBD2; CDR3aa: CASIHSGTSGQQYF; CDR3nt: TGTGCCAGCATCCATTCCGGGACTAGCGGGCAGCAGTACTTC
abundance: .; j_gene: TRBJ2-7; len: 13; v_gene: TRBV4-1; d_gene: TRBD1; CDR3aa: CASSHDRGYEQYF; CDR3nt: TGCGCCAGCAGTCATGACAGGGGCTACGAGCAGTACTTC
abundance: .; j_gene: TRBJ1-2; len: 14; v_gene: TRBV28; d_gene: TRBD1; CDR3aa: CASSLRTGGYGYTF; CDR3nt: TGTGCCAGCAGTTTGCGGACAGGGGGCTATGGCTACACCTTC
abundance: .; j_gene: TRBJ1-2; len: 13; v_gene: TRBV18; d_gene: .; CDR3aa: CASSPVTADGYTF; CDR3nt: TGTGCCAGCTCACCGGTGACAGCTGATGGCTACACCTTC
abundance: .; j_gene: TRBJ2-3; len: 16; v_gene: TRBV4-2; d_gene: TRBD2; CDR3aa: CASSLTSGGSTDTQYF; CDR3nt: TGTGCCAGCAGCCTAACTAGCGGGGGTAGCACAGATACGCAGTATTTT
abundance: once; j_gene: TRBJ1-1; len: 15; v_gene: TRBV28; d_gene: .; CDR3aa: CASSLLQTGNTEAFF; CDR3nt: TGTGCCAGCAGTTTACTTCAGACAGGGAACACTGAAGCTTTCTTT
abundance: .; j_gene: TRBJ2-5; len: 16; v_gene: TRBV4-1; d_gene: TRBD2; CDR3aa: CASSPIAGSGEETQYF; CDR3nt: TGCGCCAGCAGCCCCATAGCGGGATCGGGGGAAGAGACCCAGTACTTC
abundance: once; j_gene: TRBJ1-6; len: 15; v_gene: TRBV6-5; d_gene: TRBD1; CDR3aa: CASRTGGLPNSPLHF; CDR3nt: TGTGCCAGCAGGACAGGGGGCCTTCCTAATTCACCCCTCCACTTT
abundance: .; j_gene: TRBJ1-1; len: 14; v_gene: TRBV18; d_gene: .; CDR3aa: CASSPEGGWTEAFF; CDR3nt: TGTGCCAGCTCACCTGAAGGGGGATGGACTGAAGCTTTCTTT
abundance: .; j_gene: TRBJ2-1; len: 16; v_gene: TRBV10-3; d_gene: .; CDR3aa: CAISESAAGSYNEQFF; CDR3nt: TGTGCCATCAGTGAGTCAGCGGCGGGGTCCTACAATGAGCAGTTCTTC
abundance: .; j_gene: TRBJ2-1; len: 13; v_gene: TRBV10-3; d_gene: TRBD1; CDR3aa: CATGDRGDNEQFF; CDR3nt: TGTGCAACTGGGGACAGGGGCGACAATGAGCAGTTCTTC
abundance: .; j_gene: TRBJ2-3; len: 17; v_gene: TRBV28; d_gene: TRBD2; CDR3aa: CASSATGLAEFADTQYF; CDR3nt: TGTGCCAGCAGTGCTACGGGACTAGCGGAGTTCGCAGATACGCAGTATTTT
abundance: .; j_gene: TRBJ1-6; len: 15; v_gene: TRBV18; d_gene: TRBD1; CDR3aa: CASSPATGVDSPLHF; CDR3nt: TGTGCCAGCTCACCAGCCACAGGGGTGGATTCACCCCTCCACTTT
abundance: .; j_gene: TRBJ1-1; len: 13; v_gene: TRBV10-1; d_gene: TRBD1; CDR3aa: CARGQGYVTEAFF; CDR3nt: TGCGCCAGGGGACAGGGTTATGTAACTGAAGCTTTCTTT
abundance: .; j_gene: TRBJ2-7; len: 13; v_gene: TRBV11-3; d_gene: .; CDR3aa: CASSSYRSYEQYF; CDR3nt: TGTGCCAGCAGCTCGTACAGGAGTTACGAGCAGTACTTC
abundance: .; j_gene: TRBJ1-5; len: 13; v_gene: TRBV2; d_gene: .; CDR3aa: CASMGQGNQPQHF; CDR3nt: TGTGCCAGCATGGGGCAGGGAAATCAGCCCCAGCATTTT
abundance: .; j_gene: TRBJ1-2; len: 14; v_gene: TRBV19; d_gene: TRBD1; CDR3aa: CASSTRTGVVGYTF; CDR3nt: TGTGCCAGTAGTACGCGGACAGGGGTAGTCGGCTACACCTTC
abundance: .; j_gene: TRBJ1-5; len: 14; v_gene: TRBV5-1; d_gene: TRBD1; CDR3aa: CASSPRQGDQPQHF; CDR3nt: TGCGCCAGCAGCCCGAGACAGGGGGATCAGCCCCAGCATTTT
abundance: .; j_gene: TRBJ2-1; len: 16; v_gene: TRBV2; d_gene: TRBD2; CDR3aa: CASRTSGSSSYNEQFF; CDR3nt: TGTGCCAGCAGGACTAGCGGGAGTAGTTCCTACAATGAGCAGTTCTTC
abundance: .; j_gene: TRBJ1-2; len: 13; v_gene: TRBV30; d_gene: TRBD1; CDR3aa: CAWSMRTGNGYTF; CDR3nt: TGTGCCTGGAGTATGAGGACAGGGAATGGCTACACCTTC
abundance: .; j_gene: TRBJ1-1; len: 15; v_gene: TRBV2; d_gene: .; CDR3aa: CASSMTGLGNTEAFF; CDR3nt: TGTGCCAGCAGTATGACAGGTTTGGGGAACACTGAAGCTTTCTTT
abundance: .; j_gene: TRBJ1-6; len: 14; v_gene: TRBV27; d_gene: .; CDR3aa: CASSPNRARLPLHF; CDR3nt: TGTGCCAGCAGTCCCAACAGGGCCCGCTTACCCCTCCACTTT
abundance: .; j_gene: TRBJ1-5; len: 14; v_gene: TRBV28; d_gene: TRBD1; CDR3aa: CASSLGQGSQPQHF; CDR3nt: TGTGCCAGCAGTCTAGGACAGGGTAGTCAGCCCCAGCATTTT
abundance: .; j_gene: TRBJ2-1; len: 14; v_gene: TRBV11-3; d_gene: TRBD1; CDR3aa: CASSWGQLYNEQFF; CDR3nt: TGTGCCAGCAGCTGGGGACAGCTCTACAATGAGCAGTTCTTC
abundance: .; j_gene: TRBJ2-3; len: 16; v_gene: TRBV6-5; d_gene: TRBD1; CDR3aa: CASSYLDRGDVNTQYF; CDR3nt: TGTGCCAGCAGTTACCTGGACAGGGGGGACGTAAATACGCAGTATTTT
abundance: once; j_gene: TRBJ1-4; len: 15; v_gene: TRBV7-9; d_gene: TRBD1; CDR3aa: CASSFGQGPNEKLFF; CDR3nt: TGTGCCAGCAGCTTCGGACAGGGCCCTAATGAAAAACTGTTTTTT
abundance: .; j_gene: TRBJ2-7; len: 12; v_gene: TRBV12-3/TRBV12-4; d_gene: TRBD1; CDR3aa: CASSRTGFEQYF; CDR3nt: TGTGCCAGCAGTAGGACAGGGTTCGAGCAGTACTTC
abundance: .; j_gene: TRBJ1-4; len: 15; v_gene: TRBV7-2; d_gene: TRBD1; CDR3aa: CASSTTGESGEKLFF; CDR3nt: TGTGCCAGCAGCACAACAGGGGAGTCGGGTGAAAAACTGTTTTTT
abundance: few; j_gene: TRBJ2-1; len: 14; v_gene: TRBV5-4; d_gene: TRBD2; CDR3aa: CASSQLWGGNEQFF; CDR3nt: TGTGCCAGCAGCCAACTTTGGGGGGGGAATGAGCAGTTCTTC
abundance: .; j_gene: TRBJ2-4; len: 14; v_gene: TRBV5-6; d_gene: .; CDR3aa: CASSSLKAKNIQYF; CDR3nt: TGTGCCAGCAGCTCCTTAAAAGCCAAAAACATTCAGTACTTC
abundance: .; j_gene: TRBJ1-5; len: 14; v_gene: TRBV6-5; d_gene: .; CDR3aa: CASSLNWVAGPQHF; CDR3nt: TGTGCCAGCAGCTTAAATTGGGTAGCGGGTCCCCAGCATTTT
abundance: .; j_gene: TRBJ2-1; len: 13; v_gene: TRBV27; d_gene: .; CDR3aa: CASSAVVGDEQFF; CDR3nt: TGTGCCAGCAGCGCCGTAGTTGGAGATGAGCAGTTCTTC
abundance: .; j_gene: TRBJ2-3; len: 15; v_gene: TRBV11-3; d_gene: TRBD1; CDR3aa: CASSSGQGSTDTQYF; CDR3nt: TGTGCCAGCAGCTCGGGACAGGGATCCACAGATACGCAGTATTTT
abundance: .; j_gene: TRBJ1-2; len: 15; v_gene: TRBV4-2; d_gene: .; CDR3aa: CASSQVASQVYGYTF; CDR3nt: TGTGCCAGCAGCCAAGTTGCCAGCCAGGTCTATGGCTACACCTTC
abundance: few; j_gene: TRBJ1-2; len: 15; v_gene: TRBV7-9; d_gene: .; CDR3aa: CASSLARGENYGYTF; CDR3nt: TGTGCCAGCAGCTTAGCGCGTGGAGAAAACTATGGCTACACCTTC
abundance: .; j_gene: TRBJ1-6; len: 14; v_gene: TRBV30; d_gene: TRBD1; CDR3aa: CAWSSGTDNSPLHF; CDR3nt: TGTGCCTGGAGCTCCGGGACAGATAATTCACCCCTCCACTTT
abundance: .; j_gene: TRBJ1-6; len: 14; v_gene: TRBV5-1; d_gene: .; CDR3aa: CASSPGGRNSPLHF; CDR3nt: TGCGCCAGCAGCCCTGGAGGACGGAATTCACCCCTCCACTTT
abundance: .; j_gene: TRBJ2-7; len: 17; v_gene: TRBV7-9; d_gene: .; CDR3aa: CASSLVSGQGSSYEQYF; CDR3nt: TGTGCCAGCAGCTTAGTATCGGGTCAGGGAAGCTCCTACGAGCAGTACTTC
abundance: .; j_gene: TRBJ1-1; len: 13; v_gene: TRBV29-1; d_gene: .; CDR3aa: CSEHRELGTEAFF; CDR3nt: TGCAGCGAGCACAGGGAACTAGGAACTGAAGCTTTCTTT
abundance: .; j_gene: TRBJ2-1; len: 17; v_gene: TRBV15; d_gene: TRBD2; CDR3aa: CATSRDWGLGSYNEQFF; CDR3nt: TGTGCCACCAGCAGAGATTGGGGACTAGGTAGCTACAATGAGCAGTTCTTC
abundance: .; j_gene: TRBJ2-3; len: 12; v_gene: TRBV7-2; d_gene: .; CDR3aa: CASSLSTDTQYF; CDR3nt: TGTGCCAGCAGCTTGAGTACAGATACGCAGTATTTT
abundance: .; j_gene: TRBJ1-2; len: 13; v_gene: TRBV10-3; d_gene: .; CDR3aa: CAISERGNYGYTF; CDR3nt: TGTGCCATCAGTGAGAGGGGGAACTATGGCTACACCTTC
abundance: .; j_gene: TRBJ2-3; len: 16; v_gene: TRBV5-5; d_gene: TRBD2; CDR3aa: CASSWGLAGGTDTQYF; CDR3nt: TGTGCCAGCAGCTGGGGGCTAGCGGGAGGCACAGATACGCAGTATTTT
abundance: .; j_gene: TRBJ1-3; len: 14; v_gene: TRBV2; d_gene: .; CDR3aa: CASSAQLSGNTIYF; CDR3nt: TGTGCCAGCAGTGCCCAACTGAGTGGAAACACCATATATTTT
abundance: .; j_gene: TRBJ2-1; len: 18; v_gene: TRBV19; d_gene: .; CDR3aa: CASKDSGTQRLGNNEQFF; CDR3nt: TGTGCCAGTAAGGACTCCGGGACTCAACGGCTAGGCAACAATGAGCAGTTCTTC
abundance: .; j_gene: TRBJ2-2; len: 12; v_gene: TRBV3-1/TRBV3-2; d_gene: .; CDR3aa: CATSGTGGELFF; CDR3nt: TGTGCCACTTCAGGAACCGGCGGGGAGCTGTTTTTT